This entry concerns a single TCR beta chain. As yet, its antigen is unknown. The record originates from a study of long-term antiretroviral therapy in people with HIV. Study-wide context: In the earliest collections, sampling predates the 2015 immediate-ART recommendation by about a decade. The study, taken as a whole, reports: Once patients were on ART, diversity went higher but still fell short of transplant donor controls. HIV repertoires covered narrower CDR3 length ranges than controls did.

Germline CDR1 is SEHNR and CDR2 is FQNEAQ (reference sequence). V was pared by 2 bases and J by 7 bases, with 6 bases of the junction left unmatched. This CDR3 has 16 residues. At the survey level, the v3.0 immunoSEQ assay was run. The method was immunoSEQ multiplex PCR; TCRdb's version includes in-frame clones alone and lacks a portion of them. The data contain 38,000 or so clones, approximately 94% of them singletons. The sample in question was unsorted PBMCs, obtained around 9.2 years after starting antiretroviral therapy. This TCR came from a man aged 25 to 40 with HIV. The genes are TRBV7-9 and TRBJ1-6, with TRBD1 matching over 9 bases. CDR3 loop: CASSLNTGGLNSPLHF. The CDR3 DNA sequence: TGTGCCAGCAGCTTAAACACAGGGGGCTTGAATTCACCCCTCCACTTT.